This TCR beta chain comes out of a study of identical twins. Template switching created a universal primer site, and the cDNA included unique molecular identifiers. TCRdb recomputed calls from the 5' RACE reads with MiXCR, one row per CDR3 protein. Of 700,000 or so distinct CDR3 sequences listed, around 8.6% are singletons. V gave up 0 bases and J gave up 4 bases; unmatched junction bases: 9. The CDR3 loop spans 15 amino acids. Germline V gives CDR1 DFQATT, CDR2 SNEGSKA (reference sequence). Study outcomes and limitations: For cord blood, abundant beta clonotypes had fewer insertions, unlike memory repertoires, which showed none.

This clonotype has more than one count but fewer than ten. Its specificity is unknown. These data also formed part of another study, on yellow fever vaccine responses in identical twins.

Sequenced: PBMCs. The sequence derives from a woman aged 18-35 years in good health. The chain employs TRBV20-1 and TRBJ2-7; 7 positions match TRBD2. CDR3 in amino acids: CSARDLYSGLYEQYF. CDR3 in DNA: TGCAGTGCTAGAGATCTTTATAGCGGGCTTTACGAGCAGTACTTC.